Included here is one T cell receptor (beta chain) sequence, with context. Source study methods: Amplifying reference gene primers gave estimates of nucleated cell counts. The method was immunoSEQ multiplex PCR; TCRdb's version includes in-frame clones alone and lacks a portion of them. That table is the source of V, J and clone size, and D and trimming were worked out from the DNA. Among 100,000 to 150,000 clones listed, 70% to 75% were seen once. Enrolled during active infection, Seattle patients were then followed longitudinally. The data are from a study of blood T cell repertoires in COVID-19. Overall study context: Some COVID-19 samples were acute and others convalescent; all came from the United States, Italy and Spain. The cDNA or gDNA used as material had been derived from T cells, B-cell-depleted T cells, or PBMCs.

The length of the CDR3 is 14 residues. The germline CDR1 and CDR2 sequences are SGHRS and YFSETQ. V gave up 4 bases and J gave up 5 bases; unmatched junction bases: 8. The sequence was obtained from a man older than 75 with COVID-19, enrolled during active disease. V gene TRBV5-1 combines with J gene TRBJ2-7; TRBD2 aligns across 8 bases. The sequenced material came from peripheral blood. CDR3 coding DNA: TGCGCCAGCAGCCCCTTAGCGGGGTGGGACGAGCAGTACTTC. It specifies CASSPLAGWDEQYF.